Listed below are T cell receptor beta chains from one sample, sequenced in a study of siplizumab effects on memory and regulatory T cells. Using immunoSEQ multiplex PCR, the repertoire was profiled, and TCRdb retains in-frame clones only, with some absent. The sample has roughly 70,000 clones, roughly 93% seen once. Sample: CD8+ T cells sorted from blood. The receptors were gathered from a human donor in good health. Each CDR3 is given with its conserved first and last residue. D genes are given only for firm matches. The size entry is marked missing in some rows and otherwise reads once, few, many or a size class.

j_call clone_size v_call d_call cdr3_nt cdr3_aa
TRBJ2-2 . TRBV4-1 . TGCGCCAGCAGCTATGGGAACACCGGGGAGCTGTTTTTT CASSYGNTGELFF
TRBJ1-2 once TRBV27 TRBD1 TGTGCCAGCAGGGGCTGGACAGGGACTAACTATGGCTACACCTTC CASRGWTGTNYGYTF
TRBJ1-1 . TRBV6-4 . TGTGCCAGCAGAGCGGGGAACACTGAAGCTTTCTTT CASRAGNTEAFF
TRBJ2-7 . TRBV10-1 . TGCGCCAGCAGTGATACTGGAGCGTACGAGCAGTACTTC CASSDTGAYEQYF
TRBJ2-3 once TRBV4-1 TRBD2 TGCGCCAGCAGACGACTAGCGGGGCAGTCGGATACGCAGTATTTT CASRRLAGQSDTQYF
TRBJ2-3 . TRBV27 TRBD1 TGTGCCAGCACCCCCGGACAGGGGTTCGGGTGGGATACGCAGTATTTT CASTPGQGFGWDTQYF
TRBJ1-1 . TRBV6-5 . TGTGCCAGCAGTTACCTTCCCGGGGGGGTGAACACTGAAGCTTTCTTT CASSYLPGGVNTEAFF
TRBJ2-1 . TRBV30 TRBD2 TGTGCCTGGAAGGTCTGGACTAGCGGATACAATGAGCAGTTCTTC CAWKVWTSGYNEQFF
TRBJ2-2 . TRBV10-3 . TGTGCCATCAGTCCTTCGATCCCGGAAGCTGGGGGTCTAGCCGGGGAGCTGTTTTTT CAISPSIPEAGGLAGELFF
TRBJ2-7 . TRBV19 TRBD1 TGTGCCAGTAGTATAGGGACAGGGGACGACTACGAGCAGTACTTC CASSIGTGDDYEQYF
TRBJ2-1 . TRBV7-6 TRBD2 TGTGCCAGCAGCTTAGCTATAGCGGGGGGGTCCTACAATGAGCAGTTCTTC CASSLAIAGGSYNEQFF
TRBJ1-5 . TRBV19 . TGTGCCAGTAGACCTCCTGACGGGAATCAGCCCCAGCATTTT CASRPPDGNQPQHF
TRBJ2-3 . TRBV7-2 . TGTGCCAGCAGCTTAGTAGCGCTGGATTACCTTAGCACAGATACGCAGTATTTT CASSLVALDYLSTDTQYF
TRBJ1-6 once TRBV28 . TGTGCCATCCCTTCCGGGAGCTCCTATAATTCACCCCTCCACTTT CAIPSGSSYNSPLHF
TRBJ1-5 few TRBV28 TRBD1 TGTGCCAGCAGTTTAGGACAGGGGTTTCGTCAGCCCCAGCATTTT CASSLGQGFRQPQHF
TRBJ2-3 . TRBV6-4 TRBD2 TGTGCCAGCAGTGCCCTAGCGGGGGCTAGCACAGATACGCAGTATTTT CASSALAGASTDTQYF
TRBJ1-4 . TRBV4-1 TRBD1 TGCGCCAGCAGCCAAGATCGGGGACAGGGGAATGAAAAACTGTTTTTT CASSQDRGQGNEKLFF
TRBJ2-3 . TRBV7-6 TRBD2 TGTGCCAGCAGCCCGGGACTAGCGGGGAGCACAGATACGCAGTATTTT CASSPGLAGSTDTQYF
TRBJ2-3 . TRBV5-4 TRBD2 TGTGCCAGCAGCAGGACTAGCGGGGGGCCCACAGATACGCAGTATTTT CASSRTSGGPTDTQYF
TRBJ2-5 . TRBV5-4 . TGTGCCAGCAGCTTGGTGGCAGGGGCTAAAGAGACCCAGTACTTC CASSLVAGAKETQYF
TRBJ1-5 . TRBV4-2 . TGTGCCAGCAGCCAGGTACTGGGTCAGCCCCAGCATTTT CASSQVLGQPQHF
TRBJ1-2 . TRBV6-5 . TGTGCCAGCAGTTTAGGGTTGGGACGGTATGGCTACACCTTC CASSLGLGRYGYTF
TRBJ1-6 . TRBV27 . TGTGCCAGCAGTTTATCGGCCGTCGGTTCACCCCTCCACTTT CASSLSAVGSPLHF
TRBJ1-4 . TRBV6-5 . TGTGCCAGCAGTTACTCCTTGGGGGCGTTAAATGAAAAACTGTTTTTT CASSYSLGALNEKLFF
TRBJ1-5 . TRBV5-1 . TGCGCCAGCAGCACCGGTGTTGTGGGGGGGGAGCCCCAGCATTTT CASSTGVVGGEPQHF
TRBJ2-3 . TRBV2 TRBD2 TGTGCCAGCAGGAGGACTAGCGCCTTCACAGATACGCAGTATTTT CASRRTSAFTDTQYF
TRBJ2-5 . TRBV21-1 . TGTGCCAGCAGCAAAATGGCTAGCGGGGGGGTAGAGACCCAGTACTTC CASSKMASGGVETQYF
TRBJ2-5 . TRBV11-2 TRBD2 TGTGCCAGCAGCTCCCGGGGGGGACAAGAGACCCAGTACTTC CASSSRGGQETQYF